Following are 29 T cell receptor beta chains from one sample sequenced in a study of blood T cell repertoires in COVID-19. Produced via immunoSEQ multiplex PCR; TCRdb's table is partial and in-frame only. The sample consists of 100,000 to 150,000 clones, roughly 72% of them appearing once. Sample: peripheral blood. These receptors were collected from a man in his 60s with acute or convalescent COVID-19.

The chain has TRBV19 and TRBJ2-1; 11 nucleotides align to TRBD1. Germline V gives CDR1 LNHDA, CDR2 SQIVND (reference sequence). The CDR3 runs to 15 residues. V gave up 4 bases and J gave up 6 bases; unmatched junction bases: 5. CDR3 protein: CASSSGTGGANEQFF. The CDR3, as DNA: TGTGCCAGTAGTAGTGGGACAGGGGGGGCCAATGAGCAGTTCTTC. The full variable domain, its missing parts supplied by reference TRBV19 and TRBJ2-1, is DGGITQSPKYLFRKEGQNVTLSCEQNLNHDAMYWYRQDPGQGLRLIYYSQIVNDFQKGDIAEGYSVSREKKESFPLTVTSAQKNPTAFYLCASSSGTGGANEQFFGPGTRLTVL.

The CDR3 loop reads CATGREANSPLHF. The CDR3, as DNA: TGTGCCACGGGCAGGGAAGCGAATTCACCCCTCCACTTT. The chain joins TRBV6-5 to TRBJ1-6, with D possibly TRBD1 on 5 matching bases. Trimming removed 10 bases at V and 7 bases at J, with 14 bases between. This CDR3 has 13 amino acids. The germline V gene has CDR1 MNHEY and CDR2 SVGAGI.

The chain has TRBV18 and TRBJ1-5; D not resolved. This CDR3 is built from 13 residues. From germline, CDR1 is KGHSH and CDR2 LQKENI. Trimming pared 2 bases from V and 4 bases from J, leaving 6 bases between. DNA of the CDR3: TGTGCCAGCTCACCAACCAGAAATCAGCCCCAGCATTTT. It encodes CASSPTRNQPQHF.

This clone was counted once. The chain has TRBV27 and TRBJ2-2; D is possibly TRBD2 (6 bases). Germline CDR1 and CDR2: MNHEY and SMNVEV (reference sequence). CDR3 size: 15 residues. The ends were cut back, 4 bases at V and 4 bases at J, with 13 bases in the middle. In nucleotides, the CDR3 is TGTGCCAGCAGTTCTTCCCAGCGGGTCACCGGGGAGCTGTTTTTT. This sequence encodes CASSSSQRVTGELFF.

The genes are TRBV4-1 and TRBJ2-3, with TRBD1 as a possible D gene (5 bases). Trimming removed 0 bases from V and 3 bases from J, with 10 bases in between. Germline values: CDR1 MGHRA, CDR2 YSYEKL. The CDR3 has 15 amino acids. The CDR3 DNA reads as TGCGCCAGCAGCCAAGATGGGGCAGGGACAGATACGCAGTATTTT. It specifies CASSQDGAGTDTQYF.

A few counts support this clone. V gene TRBV6-5 combines with J gene TRBJ2-2, with D maybe TRBD1 (5 bases). The CDR3 covers 13 residues. CDR1 and CDR2 (germline): MNHEY, SVGAGI. V was shortened by 10 bases and J by 0 bases, with 9 bases between the two germline ends. The CDR3 region is CAIMTANTGELFF. CDR3 nucleotides: TGTGCCATCATGACAGCGAACACCGGGGAGCTGTTTTTT.

This clone was detected only a few times. J is TRBJ1-2 and V is TRBV29-1, with TRBD1 matching 7 bases. The length of the CDR3 is 13 residues. V lost 7 bases and J lost 8; bases outside the gene matches: 13. Germline CDR1 is SQVTM and CDR2 is ANQGSEA. CDR3 region: CSAGGQTYDGYTF. The CDR3 coding sequence is TGCAGCGCGGGGGGACAGACCTATGACGGCTACACCTTC.

The J gene is TRBJ1-4, the V gene TRBV5-6, with TRBD1 identical over 11 bases. CDR1 is SGHDT and CDR2 is YYEEEE in the germline V gene. Germline trimming cut 4 bases from V and 10 bases from J; bases unmatched to any gene: 6. The CDR3 totals 14 residues. CDR3 protein: CASSLGTGGGKLFF. Written as DNA, the CDR3 is TGTGCCAGCAGCCTCGGGACAGGGGGTGGAAAACTGTTTTTT.

This chain connects TRBV30 to TRBJ2-1, with TRBD1 matching 7 bases. This CDR3 region has 15 residues. CDR1 is GTSNPN, CDR2 SVGIG, per germline (reference sequence). V gave up 7 bases and J gave up 4 bases; unmatched junction bases: 13. The chain's CDR3 is CAYIDRVALYNEQFF. For the CDR3, the DNA is TGTGCCTATATAGACAGGGTTGCATTATACAATGAGCAGTTCTTC.

The chain links TRBV19 to TRBJ1-2; 9 bases align to TRBD1. V was pared by 7 bases and J by 3 bases, with 6 bases of the junction left unmatched. The germline V gene encodes CDR1 LNHDA and CDR2 SQIVND (reference sequence). This CDR3 is built from 14 residues. CDR3 nucleotides: TGTGCCAGTATTGGGACAGGGACCTACTATGGCTACACCTTC. Protein product: CASIGTGTYYGYTF.

The chain couples TRBV19 to TRBJ1-5; 7 bases match TRBD1. Trimming cost V 7 bases and J 4 bases; bases outside gene matches: 4. CDR3 length: 13 amino acids. CDR1 and CDR2 from the germline V gene are LNHDA and SQIVND (reference sequence). The CDR3 loop reads CASTSQGNQPQHF. As DNA, the CDR3 is TGTGCCAGTACTTCACAGGGGAATCAGCCCCAGCATTTT.

In its sample, this clone was seen a few times. The chain joins TRBV7-8 to TRBJ1-3; 9 bases agree with TRBD1. The trim removed 4 bases at V and 3 bases at J, leaving 1 base unmatched. Germline V gene lookup returns CDR1 SGHVS and CDR2 FQNEAQ. CDR3 length equals 14 residues. The CDR3 protein is CASSSGQGGNTIYF. In DNA, the CDR3 is TGTGCCAGCAGCTCGGGACAGGGTGGAAACACCATATATTTT.

The V and J genes are TRBV4-1 and TRBJ2-5; TRBD1 aligns across 8 bases. V dropped 4 bases and J dropped 3; count of bases not matched to a gene: 19. The CDR3 consists of 19 residues. The germline gives CDR1 MGHRA, CDR2 YSYEKL. The CDR3 sequence is CASSPTPGTGVRREETQYF. The DNA of the CDR3 is TGCGCCAGCAGCCCCACACCCGGGACAGGAGTGCGTAGAGAAGAGACCCAGTACTTC.

The rearrangement uses TRBV24-1 and TRBJ2-1; D may be TRBD2 (6 bases). Germline CDR1 KGHDR, CDR2 SFDVKD. The V end was cut by 3 bases, the J end by 3 bases, with 11 bases between. This CDR3 is 15 amino acids long. CDR3 bases: TGTGCCACCAGTGATGGACTATTAGACTACAATGAGCAGTTCTTC. The encoded protein is CATSDGLLDYNEQFF.

The chain links TRBV5-4 to TRBJ1-6; the D gene is possibly TRBD1 (6 bases). Deletions cut 0 bases from V and 6 bases from J, with 10 bases between. The CDR3 has 15 amino acids. From germline, CDR1 is SGHNT and CDR2 YYREEE (reference sequence). For the CDR3, the DNA is TGTGCCAGCAGCTTGGAACAGGGCGCTAATTCACCCCTCCACTTT. Protein sequence: CASSLEQGANSPLHF.

This clone appeared once. The junction departs from the called germline gene at one end, perhaps through a read error. The J gene is TRBJ1-1, the V gene TRBV5-1, with D unclear. Germline CDR1 reads SGHRS; CDR2 reads YFSETQ. This CDR3 has 14 residues. The CDR3 nucleotides read TGCGCCAGCAGGTTGGACCGCCGAGGGTCTGAAGCTTTCTTT. Its translation is CASRLDRRGSEAFF.

About this clone: One end of the junction does not line up with germline, which may come from a read error. This chain links TRBV18 with TRBJ2-1; TRBD2 matches 8 bases. Germline-derived CDR1 and CDR2 are KGHSH and LQKENI. This CDR3 is 13 amino acids long. The CDR3 sequence: CASSPPGGNEQFF. The CDR3 nucleotides are TGTGCCAGCTCTCCACCGGGGGGGAATGAGCAGTTCTTC.

The sample holds a few counts of this clone. The chain couples TRBV19 to TRBJ2-1; D might be TRBD2 (6 bases). The CDR3 runs 16 residues. Trimming left V 2 bases short and J 5 bases short, with 16 bases between. Germline V gene data show CDR1 as LNHDA and CDR2 as SQIVND (reference sequence). The CDR3 sequence: CASSIFPWSGHNEQFF. The CDR3 DNA is TGTGCCAGTAGTATATTCCCGTGGAGCGGGCACAATGAGCAGTTCTTC. Full variable domain (missing parts from reference TRBV19 and TRBJ2-1): DGGITQSPKYLFRKEGQNVTLSCEQNLNHDAMYWYRQDPGQGLRLIYYSQIVNDFQKGDIAEGYSVSREKKESFPLTVTSAQKNPTAFYLCASSIFPWSGHNEQFFGPGTRLTVL.

V and J are TRBV6-5 and TRBJ1-2, with 7 bases identical to TRBD1. The ends lost 7 bases at V and 7 bases at J; junction bases unmatched: 12. Germline CDR1 is MNHEY and CDR2 is SVGAGI. This CDR3 is built from 14 residues. CDR3 coding DNA: TGTGCCAGCATAGCGGGACAGTCCAGGAGTGGCTACACCTTC. Protein: CASIAGQSRSGYTF.

The chain employs TRBV19 and TRBJ2-4, with 9 bases that match TRBD1. V shed 4 bases and J 8 bases; nucleotides not matched to a gene: 6. Looked up from germline, CDR1 is LNHDA and CDR2 is SQIVND (reference sequence). This CDR3 comprises 14 residues. The CDR3 spells CASSTRDREDIQYF. In nucleotides, the CDR3 is TGTGCCAGTAGTACTCGGGACAGGGAAGACATTCAGTACTTC. Full variable domain (outside the CDR3, taken from reference TRBV19 and TRBJ2-4): DGGITQSPKYLFRKEGQNVTLSCEQNLNHDAMYWYRQDPGQGLRLIYYSQIVNDFQKGDIAEGYSVSREKKESFPLTVTSAQKNPTAFYLCASSTRDREDIQYFGAGTRLSVL.

On this clone itself: The junction does not match germline at one end; this may be a read error. The rearrangement links TRBV11-2 to TRBJ2-1; 7 bases agree with TRBD2. The germline CDR1 and CDR2 sequences are SGHAT and FQNNGV. The CDR3 loop spans 16 amino acids. CDR3 residues: CASRLAGDRSHNEQFF. The CDR3 bases are TGTGCCAGCAGGTTAGCGGGTGATCGGTCGCACAATGAGCAGTTCTTC.

The chain employs TRBV19 and TRBJ1-4, with D possibly TRBD1 on 6 matching bases. CDR3 length: 16 residues. Per germline, CDR1 LNHDA and CDR2 SQIVND (reference sequence). Trimming removed 5 bases from V and 4 bases from J, with 17 bases in between. The CDR3 spells CASSPGRQAINEKLFF. The DNA of the CDR3 is TGTGCCAGTAGTCCCGGACGACAGGCGATTAATGAAAAACTGTTTTTT. Complete variable domain (other parts from reference TRBV19 and TRBJ1-4): DGGITQSPKYLFRKEGQNVTLSCEQNLNHDAMYWYRQDPGQGLRLIYYSQIVNDFQKGDIAEGYSVSREKKESFPLTVTSAQKNPTAFYLCASSPGRQAINEKLFFGSGTQLSVL.

This clone was seen only a few times. The rearrangement uses TRBV5-1 and TRBJ2-3, with D perhaps TRBD1 (6 bases). The CDR3 length is 15 residues. Germline CDR1 and CDR2: SGHRS and YFSETQ. V lost 1 base and J lost 9, with 18 bases in between. CDR3 protein: CASSLLAQGLRTQYF. CDR3 in DNA: TGCGCCAGCAGCTTGTTGGCCCAGGGGTTGCGGACGCAGTATTTT.

This chain joins TRBV24-1 and TRBJ2-1; 8 bases align to TRBD2. Germline V gene data show CDR1 as KGHDR and CDR2 as SFDVKD. This CDR3 spans 14 amino acids. The V gene end was trimmed by 9 bases and the J gene end by 4 bases; junction bases not matched to a gene: 7. The CDR3 reads CATHRGGIYNEQFF. In nucleotides, the CDR3 is TGTGCCACCCATCGGGGGGGGATTTACAATGAGCAGTTCTTC.

The chain has TRBV6-1 and TRBJ2-7; D may be TRBD2 (5 bases). The germline V gene encodes CDR1 MNHNS and CDR2 SASEGT. Trimming removed 2 bases from V and 1 base from J, with 9 bases in between. The CDR3 has 14 amino acids. CDR3 DNA: TGTGCCAGCAGTGAAATCGGGGTTTCCTACGAGCAGTACTTC. This encodes CASSEIGVSYEQYF.

This clone was seen a few times. The V call is TRBV25-1, the J call TRBJ1-5; D might be TRBD1 (5 bases). The CDR3 sequence is 13 residues long. Germline values: CDR1 MGHDK, CDR2 SYGVNS. V dropped 7 bases and J dropped 0 bases, with 7 bases sitting between them. This chain's CDR3 is CASNRRSNQPQHF. CDR3 nucleotides: TGTGCCAGCAACAGGCGTAGCAATCAGCCCCAGCATTTT.

The chain carries TRBV29-1 and TRBJ1-1, with D possibly matching TRBD1 (6 bases). The CDR3 length is 14 residues. Per the germline V gene, CDR1 is SQVTM and CDR2 is ANQGSEA. V was cut by 6 bases and J by 1 base, with 15 bases left in between. DNA for the CDR3: TGCAGCGTCCAAGGACAGAGTGCGAACACTGAAGCTTTCTTT. This translates into CSVQGQSANTEAFF.

This clone has a single count. The CDR3 DNA reads as TGTGCCACCAAACCAGCGGGAGAGGCCGGGGAGCTGTTTTTT. The encoded protein is CATKPAGEAGELFF. V is TRBV24-1 and J is TRBJ2-2, with 8 nucleotides matching TRBD2. Trimming at V came to 8 bases and at J to 6 bases, leaving 7 bases not matched to a gene. The CDR3 contains 14 residues. Germline V gives CDR1 KGHDR, CDR2 SFDVKD.

Only one count was recorded for this clone. The chain combines TRBV24-1 with TRBJ2-5, with TRBD1 as a possible D gene (5 bases). This CDR3 region has 13 residues. CDR1 and CDR2 (germline): KGHDR, SFDVKD. Trimming stripped 9 bases from V and 1 base from J, with 11 bases between. This CDR3 reads CATGSGSQETQYF. The DNA of the CDR3 is TGTGCCACCGGATCAGGGTCCCAAGAGACCCAGTACTTC.